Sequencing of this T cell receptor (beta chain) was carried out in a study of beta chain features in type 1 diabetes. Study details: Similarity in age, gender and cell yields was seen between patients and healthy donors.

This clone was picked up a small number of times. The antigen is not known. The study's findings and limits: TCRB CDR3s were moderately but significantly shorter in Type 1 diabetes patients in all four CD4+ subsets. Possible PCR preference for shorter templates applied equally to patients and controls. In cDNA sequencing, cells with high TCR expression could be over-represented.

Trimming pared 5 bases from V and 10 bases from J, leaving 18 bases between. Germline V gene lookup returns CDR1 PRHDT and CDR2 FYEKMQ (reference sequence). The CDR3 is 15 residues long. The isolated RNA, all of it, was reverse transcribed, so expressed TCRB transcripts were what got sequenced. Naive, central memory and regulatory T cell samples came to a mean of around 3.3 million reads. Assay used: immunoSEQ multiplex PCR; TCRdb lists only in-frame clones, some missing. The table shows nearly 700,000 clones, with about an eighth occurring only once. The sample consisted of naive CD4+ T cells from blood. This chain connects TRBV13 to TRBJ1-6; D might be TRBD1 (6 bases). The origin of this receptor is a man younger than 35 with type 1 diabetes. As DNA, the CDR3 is TGTGCCAGCAGCCCGAACAGGGCTGGGGGGTCACCCCTCCACTTT. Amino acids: CASSPNRAGGSPLHF.